These 6 T cell receptor beta chains were sequenced from one sample in a study of shared clonotypes between healthy human individuals. The method was immunoSEQ multiplex PCR; TCRdb's version includes in-frame clones alone and lacks a portion of them. The data show some 500,000 clones, over 60% seen once. The sequenced sample was PBMCs. These receptors originate from a middle-aged woman in good health. Some clones in this sample may be carry-over from other donors' samples.

In regard to this clone: Other nucleotide sequences in the sample specify the same CDR3. The gene calls are TRBV2 and TRBJ1-5; no firm D call. The CDR3 totals 14 residues. V gave up 1 base and J gave up 1 base, with 5 bases separating them. From germline, CDR1 is SNHLY and CDR2 FYNNEI. In nucleotides, the CDR3 is TGTGCCAGCAGTGAAGGGCTAAGCAATCAGCCCCAGCATTTT. Amino acid sequence: CASSEGLSNQPQHF.

The genes are TRBV30 and TRBJ1-5, with D maybe TRBD1 (5 bases). CDR1 and CDR2 (germline): GTSNPN, SVGIG (reference sequence). Trimming shortened V by 0 bases and J by 8 bases, and 14 bases separated the two germline ends. The CDR3 extends over 14 amino acids. CDR3 sequence: CAWSVGRGRKPQHF. The CDR3 nucleotides read TGTGCCTGGAGTGTCGGACGGGGGAGGAAGCCCCAGCATTTT.

The chain employs TRBV2 and TRBJ2-7, with TRBD1 matching over 12 bases. This CDR3 comprises 14 residues. Per germline, CDR1 SNHLY and CDR2 FYNNEI. The V segment lost 4 bases and the J segment 7 bases; nucleotides outside the gene matches: 5. The CDR3: CASSVGTGGVEQYF. CDR3 DNA sequence: TGTGCCAGCAGTGTCGGGACAGGGGGCGTGGAGCAGTACTTC. Full variable domain (missing parts from reference TRBV2 and TRBJ2-7): EPEVTQTPSHQVTQMGQEVILRCVPISNHLYFYWYRQILGQKVEFLVSFYNNEISEKSEIFDDQFSVERPDGSNFTLKIRSTKLEDSAMYFCASSVGTGGVEQYFGPGTRLTVT.

Details on this clone: A read error likely explains this, since a far larger clone differs by one base. The chain links TRBV4-2 to TRBJ2-7, with D perhaps TRBD2 (5 bases). Trimming took 2 bases from V and 6 from J, leaving 14 bases between them. Germline CDR1 LGHNA, CDR2 YNFKEQ. The CDR3 runs 14 residues. CDR3 region: CASSQRGIGGEQYF. CDR3 coding DNA: TGTGCCAGCAGCCAAAGAGGTATCGGAGGCGAGCAGTACTTC.

The rearrangement joins TRBV29-1 to TRBJ1-2; perhaps TRBD1 as D (5 bases). Trimming took off 4 bases at V and 8 bases at J, with 20 bases between the two ends. This CDR3 is 14 amino acids long. Germline assignment: CDR1 SQVTM and CDR2 ANQGSEA. CDR3 coding DNA: TGCAGCGTTGCTTTCGGGACCCTGGGAGGAGGCTACACCTTC. Its translation: CSVAFGTLGGGYTF. The full variable domain, its missing parts supplied by reference TRBV29-1 and TRBJ1-2, is SAVISQKPSRDICQRGTSLTIQCQVDSQVTMMFWYRQQPGQSLTLIATANQGSEATYESGFVIDKFPISRPNLTFSTLTVSNMSPEDSSIYLCSVAFGTLGGGYTFGSGTRLTVV.

For this clone: A far larger clone is off by one base, so a read error is likely. V is TRBV7-2 and J is TRBJ2-5; D gene ambiguous. The better agreement between TRBJ2-7 and the DNA end casts doubt on the J call. CDR3 length: 11 amino acids. Germline-derived CDR1 and CDR2 are SGHTA and FQGNSA. CDR3 region: CASSLVHEQYF. As DNA, the CDR3 is TGTGCCAGCAGCTTAGTTCACGAGCAGTACTTC.